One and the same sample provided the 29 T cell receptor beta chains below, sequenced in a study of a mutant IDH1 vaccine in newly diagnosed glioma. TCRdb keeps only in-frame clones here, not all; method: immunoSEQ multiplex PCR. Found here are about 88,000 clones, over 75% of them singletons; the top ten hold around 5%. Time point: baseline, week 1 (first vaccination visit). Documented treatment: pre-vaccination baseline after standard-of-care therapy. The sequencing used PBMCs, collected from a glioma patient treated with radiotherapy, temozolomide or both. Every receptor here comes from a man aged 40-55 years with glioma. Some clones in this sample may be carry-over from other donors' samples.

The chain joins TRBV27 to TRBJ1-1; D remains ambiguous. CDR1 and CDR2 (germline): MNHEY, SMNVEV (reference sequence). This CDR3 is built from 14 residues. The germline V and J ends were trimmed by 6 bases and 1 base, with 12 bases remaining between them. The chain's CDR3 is CASSLRWENTEAFF. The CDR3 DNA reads TGTGCCAGCAGCCTGCGTTGGGAGAACACTGAAGCTTTCTTT.

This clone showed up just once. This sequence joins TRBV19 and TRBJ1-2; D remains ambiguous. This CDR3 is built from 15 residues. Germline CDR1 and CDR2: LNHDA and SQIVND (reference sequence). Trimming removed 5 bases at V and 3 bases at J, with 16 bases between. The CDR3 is CASSSWTAEHYGYTF. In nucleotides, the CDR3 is TGTGCCAGTAGTTCCTGGACCGCTGAACACTATGGCTACACCTTC.

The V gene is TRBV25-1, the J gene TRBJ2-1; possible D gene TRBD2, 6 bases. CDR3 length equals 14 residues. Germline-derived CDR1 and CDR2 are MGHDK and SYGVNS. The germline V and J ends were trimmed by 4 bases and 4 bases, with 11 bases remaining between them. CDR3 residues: CASSGGTQYNEQFF. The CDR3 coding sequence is TGTGCCAGCAGTGGCGGGACCCAATACAATGAGCAGTTCTTC.

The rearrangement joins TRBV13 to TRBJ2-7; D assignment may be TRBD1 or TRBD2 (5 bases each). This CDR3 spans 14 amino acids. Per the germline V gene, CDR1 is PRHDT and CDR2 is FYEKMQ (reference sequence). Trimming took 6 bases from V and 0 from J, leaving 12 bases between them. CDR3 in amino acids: CASRTRDGSYEQYF. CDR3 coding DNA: TGTGCCAGCAGAACTCGGGACGGCTCCTACGAGCAGTACTTC. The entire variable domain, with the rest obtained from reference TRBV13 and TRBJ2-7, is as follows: AAGVIQSPRHLIKEKRETATLKCYPIPRHDTVYWYQQGPGQDPQFLISFYEKMQSDKGSIPDRFSAQQFSDYHSELNMSSLELGDSALYFCASRTRDGSYEQYFGPGTRLTVT.

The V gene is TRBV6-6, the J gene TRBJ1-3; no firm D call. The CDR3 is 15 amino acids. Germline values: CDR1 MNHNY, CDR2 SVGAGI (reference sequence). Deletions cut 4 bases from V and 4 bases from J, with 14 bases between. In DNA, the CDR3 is TGTGCCAGCAGTTGGACCCCCTTACCCGGAAACACCATATATTTT. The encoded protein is CASSWTPLPGNTIYF.

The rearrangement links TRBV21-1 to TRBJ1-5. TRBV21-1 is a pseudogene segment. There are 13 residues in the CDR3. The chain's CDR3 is CASRRSRNFPQHF. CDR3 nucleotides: TGTGCCAGCAGACGGTCGCGGAATTTCCCCCAGCATTTT.

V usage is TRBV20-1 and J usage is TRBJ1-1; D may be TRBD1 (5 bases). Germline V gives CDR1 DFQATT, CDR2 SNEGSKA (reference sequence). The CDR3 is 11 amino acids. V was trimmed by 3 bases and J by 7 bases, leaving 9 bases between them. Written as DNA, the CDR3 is TGCAGTGCTAGGTGGGGGGTTGAAGCTTTCTTT. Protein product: CSARWGVEAFF.

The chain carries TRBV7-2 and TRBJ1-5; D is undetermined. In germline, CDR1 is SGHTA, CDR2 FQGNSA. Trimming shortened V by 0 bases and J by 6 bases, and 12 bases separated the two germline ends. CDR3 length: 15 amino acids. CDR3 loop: CASSLAIGVGQPQHF. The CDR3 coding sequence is TGTGCCAGCAGCTTAGCCATCGGGGTGGGTCAGCCCCAGCATTTT.

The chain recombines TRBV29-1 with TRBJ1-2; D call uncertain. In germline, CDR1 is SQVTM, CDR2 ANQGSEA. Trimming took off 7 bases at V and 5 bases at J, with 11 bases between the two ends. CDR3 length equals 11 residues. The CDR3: CSARKGYGYTF. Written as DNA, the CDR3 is TGCAGCGCCCGAAAAGGGTATGGCTACACCTTC. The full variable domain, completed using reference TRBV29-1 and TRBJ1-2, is SAVISQKPSRDICQRGTSLTIQCQVDSQVTMMFWYRQQPGQSLTLIATANQGSEATYESGFVIDKFPISRPNLTFSTLTVSNMSPEDSSIYLCSARKGYGYTFGSGTRLTVV.

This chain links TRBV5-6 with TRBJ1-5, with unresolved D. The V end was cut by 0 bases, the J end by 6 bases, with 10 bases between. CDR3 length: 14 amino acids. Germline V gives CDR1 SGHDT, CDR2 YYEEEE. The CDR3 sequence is CASSLGAHSQPQHF. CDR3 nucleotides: TGTGCCAGCAGCTTGGGTGCGCACAGTCAGCCCCAGCATTTT.

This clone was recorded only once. CDR3 in DNA: TGTGCCAGCAGCTTGGGGTCCGGTCCCCTCCACTTT. Protein sequence: CASSLGSGPLHF. The chain has TRBV5-4 and TRBJ1-6; D call uncertain. The V end lost 0 bases, the J end lost 13 bases, and 8 bases lay between the germline ends. Germline lookup yields CDR1 SGHNT and CDR2 YYREEE (reference sequence). This CDR3 contains 12 residues.

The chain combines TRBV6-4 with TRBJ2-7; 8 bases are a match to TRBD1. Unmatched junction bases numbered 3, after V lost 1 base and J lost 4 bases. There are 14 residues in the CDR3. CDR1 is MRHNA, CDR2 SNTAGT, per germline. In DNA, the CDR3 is TGTGCCAGCAGTGACTTGGACAGGGATTACGAGCAGTACTTC. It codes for CASSDLDRDYEQYF.

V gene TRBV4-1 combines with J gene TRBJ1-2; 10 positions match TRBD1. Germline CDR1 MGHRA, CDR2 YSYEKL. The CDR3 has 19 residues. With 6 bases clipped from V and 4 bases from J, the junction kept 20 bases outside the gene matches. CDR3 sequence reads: CASSPRETARWDRGYGYTF. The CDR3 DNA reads TGCGCCAGCAGTCCCCGGGAGACCGCGCGTTGGGACAGGGGCTATGGCTACACCTTC.

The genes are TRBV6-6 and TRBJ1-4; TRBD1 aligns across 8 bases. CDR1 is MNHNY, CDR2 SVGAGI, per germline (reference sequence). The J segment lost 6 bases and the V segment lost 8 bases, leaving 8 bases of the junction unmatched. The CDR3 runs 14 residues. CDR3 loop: CASGGQGRDEKLFF. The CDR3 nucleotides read TGTGCCAGCGGAGGACAGGGTAGGGATGAAAAACTGTTTTTT.

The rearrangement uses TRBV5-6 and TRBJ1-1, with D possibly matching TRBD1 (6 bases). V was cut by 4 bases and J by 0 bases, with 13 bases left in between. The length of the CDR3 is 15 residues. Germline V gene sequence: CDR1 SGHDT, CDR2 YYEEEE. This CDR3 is CASSPVTGLNTEAFF. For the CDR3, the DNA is TGTGCCAGCAGCCCCGTGACAGGATTGAACACTGAAGCTTTCTTT.

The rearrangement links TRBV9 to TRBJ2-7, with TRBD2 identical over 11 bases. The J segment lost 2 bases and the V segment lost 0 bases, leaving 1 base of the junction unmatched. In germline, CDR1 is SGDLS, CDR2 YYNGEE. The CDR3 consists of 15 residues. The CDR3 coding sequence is TGTGCCAGCAGCGTAGGTAGCGGGGGGGCCTACGAGCAGTACTTC. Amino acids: CASSVGSGGAYEQYF. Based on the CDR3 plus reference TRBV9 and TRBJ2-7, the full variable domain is DSGVTQTPKHLITATGQRVTLRCSPRSGDLSVYWYQQSLDQGLQFLIQYYNGEERAKGNILERFSAQQFPDLHSELNLSSLELGDSALYFCASSVGSGGAYEQYFGPGTRLTVT.

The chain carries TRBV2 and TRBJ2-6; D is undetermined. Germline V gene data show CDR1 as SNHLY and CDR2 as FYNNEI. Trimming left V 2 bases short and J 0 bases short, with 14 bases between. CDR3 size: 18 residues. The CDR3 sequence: CASSERKGLVSGANVLTF. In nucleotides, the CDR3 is TGTGCCAGCAGTGAACGCAAGGGTCTTGTCTCTGGGGCCAACGTCCTGACTTTC.

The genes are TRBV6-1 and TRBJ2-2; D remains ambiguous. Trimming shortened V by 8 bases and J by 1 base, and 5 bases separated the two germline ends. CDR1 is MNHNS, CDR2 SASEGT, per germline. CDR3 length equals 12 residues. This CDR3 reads CASPGNTGELFF. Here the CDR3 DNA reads TGTGCCAGCCCCGGGAACACCGGGGAGCTGTTTTTT.

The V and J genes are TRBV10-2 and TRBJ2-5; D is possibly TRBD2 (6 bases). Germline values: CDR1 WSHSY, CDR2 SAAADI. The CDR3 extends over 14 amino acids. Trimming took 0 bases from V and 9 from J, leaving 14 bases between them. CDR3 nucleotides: TGCGCCAGCAGTGAGTCGGGTACCCCGGGGGCCCAGTACTTC. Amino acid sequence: CASSESGTPGAQYF.

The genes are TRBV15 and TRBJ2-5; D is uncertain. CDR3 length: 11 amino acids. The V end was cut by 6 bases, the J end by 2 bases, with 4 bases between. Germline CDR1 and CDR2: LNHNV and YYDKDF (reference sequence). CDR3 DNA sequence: TGTGCCACCAGTAAACAAGAGACCCAGTACTTC. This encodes CATSKQETQYF.

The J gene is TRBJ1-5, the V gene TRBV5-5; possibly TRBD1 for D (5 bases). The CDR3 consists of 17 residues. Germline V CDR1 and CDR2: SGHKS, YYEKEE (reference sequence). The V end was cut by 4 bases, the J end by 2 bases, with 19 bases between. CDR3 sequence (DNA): TGTGCCAGCAGCCGTGGGGCCCCGATGGGGGGCAATCAGCCCCAGCATTTT. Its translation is CASSRGAPMGGNQPQHF.

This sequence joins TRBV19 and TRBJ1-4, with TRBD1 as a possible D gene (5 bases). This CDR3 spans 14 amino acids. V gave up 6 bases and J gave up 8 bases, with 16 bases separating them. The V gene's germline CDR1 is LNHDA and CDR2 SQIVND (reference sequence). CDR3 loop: CASRGRQGLEKLFF. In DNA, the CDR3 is TGTGCCAGTAGGGGACGCCAGGGTTTGGAAAAACTGTTTTTT.

The CDR3 DNA sequence: TGTGCCAGCAGCCCCGGGCAGAACTATGGCTACACCTTC. This translates into CASSPGQNYGYTF. The chain carries TRBV7-3 and TRBJ1-2; D unclear. The CDR3 runs 13 residues. Germline V gene data show CDR1 as SGHTA and CDR2 as FQGTGA. Trimming stripped 5 bases from V and 2 bases from J, with 9 bases between. Filled out from reference TRBV7-3 and TRBJ1-2, the complete variable domain reads GAGVSQTPSNKVTEKGKYVELRCDPISGHTALYWYRQSLGQGPEFLIYFQGTGAADDSGLPNDRFFAVRPEGSVSTLKIQRTERGDSAVYLCASSPGQNYGYTFGSGTRLTVV.

The CDR3 reads CASSEPGADGELFF. The CDR3 bases are TGTGCCAGCAGTGAACCCGGGGCGGACGGGGAGCTGTTTTTT. The chain combines TRBV2 with TRBJ2-2; tentatively, D is TRBD1 or TRBD2 (5 bases each). Trimming cost V 2 bases and J 7 bases, with 11 bases left between them. Looked up from germline, CDR1 is SNHLY and CDR2 is FYNNEI. CDR3 length equals 14 residues.

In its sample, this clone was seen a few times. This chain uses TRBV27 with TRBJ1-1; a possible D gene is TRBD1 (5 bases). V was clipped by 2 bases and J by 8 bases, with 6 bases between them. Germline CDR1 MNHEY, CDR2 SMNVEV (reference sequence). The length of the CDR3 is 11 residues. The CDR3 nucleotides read TGTGCCAGCAGTTTAAAGGGGGAAGCTTTCTTT. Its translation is CASSLKGEAFF.

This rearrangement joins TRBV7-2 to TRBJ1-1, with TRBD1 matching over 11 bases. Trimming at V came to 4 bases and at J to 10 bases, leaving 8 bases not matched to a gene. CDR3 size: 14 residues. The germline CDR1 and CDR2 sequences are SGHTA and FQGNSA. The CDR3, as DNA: TGTGCCAGCAGCTCCCGGGACAGGGGGACAGTAGCTTTCTTT. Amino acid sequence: CASSSRDRGTVAFF. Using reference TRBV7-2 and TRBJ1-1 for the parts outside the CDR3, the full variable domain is GAGVSQSPSNKVTEKGKDVELRCDPISGHTALYWYRQSLGQGLEFLIYFQGNSAPDKSGLPSDRFSAERTGGSVSTLTIQRTQQEDSAVYLCASSSRDRGTVAFFGQGTRLTVV.

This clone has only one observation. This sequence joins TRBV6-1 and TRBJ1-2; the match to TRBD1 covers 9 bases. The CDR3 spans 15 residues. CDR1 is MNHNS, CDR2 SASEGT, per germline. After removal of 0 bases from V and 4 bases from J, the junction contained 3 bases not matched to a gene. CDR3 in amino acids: CASSEAGQGLYGYTF. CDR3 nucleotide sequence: TGTGCCAGCAGTGAAGCGGGACAGGGACTCTATGGCTACACCTTC.

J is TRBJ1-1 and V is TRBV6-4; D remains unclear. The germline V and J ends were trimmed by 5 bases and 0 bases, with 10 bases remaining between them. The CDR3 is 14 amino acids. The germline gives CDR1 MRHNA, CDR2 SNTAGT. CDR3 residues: CASSRDKLNTEAFF. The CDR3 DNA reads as TGTGCCAGCAGTAGAGACAAACTGAACACTGAAGCTTTCTTT.

CDR3 amino acids: CASSWDGATNEKLFF. The DNA of the CDR3 is TGTGCCAGCAGCTGGGACGGTGCAACTAATGAAAAACTGTTTTTT. The rearrangement uses TRBV5-6 and TRBJ1-4, with D tentatively TRBD1 (5 bases). Per germline, CDR1 SGHDT and CDR2 YYEEEE. The CDR3 length is 15 residues. V was cut by 3 bases and J by 0 bases, with 9 bases left in between. Full variable domain (rest looked up from reference TRBV5-6 and TRBJ1-4): DAGVTQSPTHLIKTRGQQVTLRCSPKSGHDTVSWYQQALGQGPQFIFQYYEEEERQRGNFPDRFSGHQFPNYSSELNVNALLLGDSALYLCASSWDGATNEKLFFGSGTQLSVL.